This T cell receptor (beta chain) derives from a study of blood T cell repertoires in COVID-19. This table comes from immunoSEQ multiplex PCR, and its TCRdb copy is limited to in-frame clones, with some not included. This table holds tens of thousands of clones, approximately 83% found once. What was sequenced was peripheral blood. The receptor was isolated from a woman in her sixties with acute or convalescent COVID-19.

The CDR3 is CASSFRGRDSPLHF. CDR3 DNA: TGTGCCAGCAGCTTCAGGGGTAGAGATTCACCCCTCCACTTT. V is TRBV3-1 (or the pseudogene TRBV3-2) and J is TRBJ1-6; D might be TRBD1 (6 bases). Germline V gene sequence: CDR1 LGHDT, CDR2 YNNKEL (reference sequence). Trimming took 5 bases from V and 8 from J, leaving 13 bases between them. This CDR3 has 14 amino acids.